These 21 T cell receptor beta chains came from one sample sequenced in a study of T cells after posttransplantation cyclophosphamide. A marrow graft followed busulfan-fludarabine conditioning, with cyclophosphamide on days +3 and +4. Sequencing was performed with immunoSEQ multiplex PCR; in TCRdb, only in-frame clones are kept and a portion is missing. The sample was found to contain about 14,000 clones, and every one recurs. The sequencing used PBMCs, collected about 1,200 days after allogeneic stem cell transplant with posttransplant cyclophosphamide. These receptors were collected from a female patient aged 35-55 years who received an allogeneic stem cell transplant from a related donor, was CMV-positive, and had no GVHD. Some of these T cells may belong to the graft donor.

This clone was observed many times. The V call is TRBV28, the J call TRBJ1-5; 11 nucleotides align to TRBD1. The junction had 5 bases not matched to a gene; V was cut back by 7 bases and J by 6 bases. The germline CDR1 and CDR2 sequences are MDHEN and SYDVKM. The CDR3 is made up of 14 amino acids. The CDR3 sequence: CASTLGQGVQPQHF. The CDR3 DNA sequence: TGTGCCAGCACCTTGGGACAGGGGGTTCAGCCCCAGCATTTT.

This clone was observed at least ten times. The chain links TRBV5-6 to TRBJ2-2; D is possibly TRBD2 (6 bases). Germline lookup yields CDR1 SGHDT and CDR2 YYEEEE. CDR3 size: 16 residues. V was trimmed by 4 bases and J by 4 bases, leaving 17 bases between them. CDR3 sequence reads: CASSAVIYGSTGELFF. In nucleotides, the CDR3 is TGTGCCAGCAGCGCCGTTATTTACGGGAGCACCGGGGAGCTGTTTTTT.

This clone was picked up many times. This chain connects TRBV13 to TRBJ2-1; 9 nucleotides agree with TRBD1. The CDR3 consists of 15 residues. In germline, CDR1 is PRHDT, CDR2 FYEKMQ (reference sequence). V dropped 5 bases and J dropped 3; count of bases not matched to a gene: 5. The CDR3 coding sequence is TGTGCCAGCAGCGTCCGGGACAGGGTCTACAATGAGCAGTTCTTC. This translates into CASSVRDRVYNEQFF.

This clone was detected a few times. The V call is TRBV28, the J call TRBJ1-4, with D perhaps TRBD1 (5 bases). CDR3 length: 13 amino acids. CDR1 is MDHEN, CDR2 SYDVKM, per germline. Deletions cut 6 bases from V and 5 bases from J, with 10 bases between. The CDR3 is CASSQDINEKLFF. The DNA of the CDR3 is TGTGCCAGCAGCCAGGACATAAATGAAAAACTGTTTTTT.

This clone has ten or more counts. The J gene is TRBJ1-2, the V gene TRBV5-6; D gene ambiguous. Germline CDR1 reads SGHDT; CDR2 reads YYEEEE. Trimming left V 0 bases short and J 8 bases short, with 8 bases between. This CDR3 contains 12 residues. Written as DNA, the CDR3 is TGTGCCAGCAGCTTGGACGATGGCGGCTACACCTTC. As protein: CASSLDDGGYTF.

This clone has only a few counts. The J gene is TRBJ2-1, the V gene TRBV13; TRBD2 agrees at 11 bases. Germline loops: CDR1 PRHDT, CDR2 FYEKMQ (reference sequence). J gave up 8 bases and V 4 bases, and 1 base lay outside the gene matches. This CDR3 region has 13 residues. The CDR3 here is CASSSGLADEQFF. Here the CDR3 DNA reads TGTGCCAGCAGCTCGGGACTAGCGGATGAGCAGTTCTTC.

At least ten counts were recorded for this clone. This chain joins TRBV28 and TRBJ2-1, with TRBD1 matching over 8 bases. After removal of 3 bases from V and 9 bases from J, the junction contained 13 bases not matched to a gene. The CDR3 loop spans 16 amino acids. Germline values: CDR1 MDHEN, CDR2 SYDVKM. CDR3 loop: CASSFAGSQGVSEQFF. Here the CDR3 DNA reads TGTGCCAGCAGTTTCGCTGGTTCACAGGGGGTGAGTGAGCAGTTCTTC.

This clone was detected many times. CDR3 region: CASSARQGAPSTDTQYF. Written as DNA, the CDR3 is TGTGCCAGTAGTGCCCGACAGGGGGCGCCTAGCACAGATACGCAGTATTTT. V and J are TRBV19 and TRBJ2-3, with 10 bases fitting TRBD1. Germline CDR1 reads LNHDA; CDR2 reads SQIVND (reference sequence). The CDR3 totals 17 residues. J was trimmed by 0 bases and V by 5 bases; bases with no gene match: 8.

The table lists this clone with a few counts. The chain recombines TRBV11-2 with TRBJ2-7, with 8 nucleotides matching TRBD1. Germline trimming cut 4 bases from V and 7 bases from J; bases unmatched to any gene: 9. Germline values: CDR1 SGHAT, CDR2 FQNNGV. The CDR3 covers 14 residues. The CDR3 DNA reads as TGTGCCAGCAGCTCGCCCACAGGGGGAGTTGAGCAGTACTTC. The encoded protein is CASSSPTGGVEQYF.

This clone is labeled large. V is TRBV27 and J is TRBJ2-1; 8 positions agree with TRBD1. Trimming at V came to 5 bases and at J to 2 bases, leaving 11 bases not matched to a gene. The CDR3 is 17 residues long. Germline values: CDR1 MNHEY, CDR2 SMNVEV (reference sequence). The CDR3 nucleotides read TGTGCCAGCAGTCGGACAGGGAGTGCCTTAGCCTACAATGAGCAGTTCTTC. Translation: CASSRTGSALAYNEQFF.

This clone came up a few times. The CDR3 nucleotides read TGTGCCAGCAGCTTAAGCGGAATTGCTAATGAAAAACTGTTTTTT. This sequence encodes CASSLSGIANEKLFF. The chain couples TRBV5-6 to TRBJ1-4; D unclear. The CDR3 is 15 amino acids. CDR1 and CDR2 (germline): SGHDT, YYEEEE. V was trimmed by 2 bases and J by 3 bases, leaving 11 bases between them.

This clone was recorded many times. The genes are TRBV7-3 and TRBJ2-7; D unresolved. Trimming removed 3 bases at V and 2 bases at J, with 17 bases between. In germline, CDR1 is SGHTA, CDR2 FQGTGA. The CDR3 sequence is 16 residues long. CDR3: CASSFRPLAPPYEQYF. DNA of the CDR3: TGTGCCAGCAGCTTCCGTCCCTTGGCCCCTCCCTACGAGCAGTACTTC.

At least ten counts were recorded for this clone. The rearrangement links TRBV7-9 to TRBJ2-1; TRBD2 matches at 11 bases. Germline values: CDR1 SEHNR, CDR2 FQNEAQ (reference sequence). The CDR3 is 17 amino acids. V shed 6 bases and J 5 bases; nucleotides not matched to a gene: 12. The CDR3 region has the DNA TGTGCCAGCAGTAGTCGGAGGGGACTAGCGGTAAACAATGAGCAGTTCTTC. This gives the protein CASSSRRGLAVNNEQFF.

This clone showed up many times. The chain links TRBV18 to TRBJ1-1; no firm D call. The CDR3 totals 15 residues. V was trimmed by 6 bases and J by 0 bases, leaving 14 bases between them. Germline CDR1 and CDR2: KGHSH and LQKENI. The CDR3 bases are TGTGCCAGCTCGCACCGCGGGGAGGTGAACACTGAAGCTTTCTTT. Residues: CASSHRGEVNTEAFF.

The chain couples TRBV5-1 to TRBJ2-5; a weak D match, TRBD1 (5 bases). Germline V lookup: CDR1 SGHRS, CDR2 YFSETQ. The CDR3 spans 15 residues. With 3 bases removed from V and 1 base from J, the gap between germline ends came to 13 bases. Here the CDR3 DNA reads TGCGCCAGCAGCTCCCCCAGGGAAGTCCAAGAGACCCAGTACTTC. Encoded protein: CASSSPREVQETQYF.

This clone was seen at least ten times. The V gene is TRBV13, the J gene TRBJ1-1; tentatively, D is TRBD1 (6 bases). This CDR3 comprises 14 residues. Trimming took 4 bases from V and 1 from J, leaving 10 bases between them. Germline loops: CDR1 PRHDT, CDR2 FYEKMQ (reference sequence). CDR3 protein: CASSWGQTNTEAFF. The CDR3 DNA reads as TGTGCCAGCAGCTGGGGACAAACGAACACTGAAGCTTTCTTT. Full variable domain (missing parts from reference TRBV13 and TRBJ1-1): AAGVIQSPRHLIKEKRETATLKCYPIPRHDTVYWYQQGPGQDPQFLISFYEKMQSDKGSIPDRFSAQQFSDYHSELNMSSLELGDSALYFCASSWGQTNTEAFFGQGTRLTVV.

The CDR3 loop is CASSQDLRGGDEKLFF. As DNA, the CDR3 is TGCGCCAGCAGCCAAGATCTACGGGGAGGAGATGAAAAACTGTTTTTT. The chain links TRBV4-3 to TRBJ1-4; D is uncertain. The length of the CDR3 is 16 residues. Trimming took off 0 bases at V and 6 bases at J, with 14 bases between the two ends. The V gene's germline CDR1 is LGHNA and CDR2 YSLEER.

This clone was seen ten or more times. The chain has TRBV13 and TRBJ1-6; possibly TRBD1 for D (5 bases). The CDR3 loop spans 17 amino acids. Germline loops: CDR1 PRHDT, CDR2 FYEKMQ (reference sequence). The germline V and J ends were trimmed by 3 bases and 6 bases, with 18 bases remaining between them. The CDR3 here is CASSFLTDLPGNSPLHF. In DNA, the CDR3 is TGTGCCAGCAGCTTTCTGACAGACCTACCGGGTAATTCACCCCTCCACTTT. Drawing the rest from reference TRBV13 and TRBJ1-6, the complete variable domain is AAGVIQSPRHLIKEKRETATLKCYPIPRHDTVYWYQQGPGQDPQFLISFYEKMQSDKGSIPDRFSAQQFSDYHSELNMSSLELGDSALYFCASSFLTDLPGNSPLHFGNGTRLTVT.

As regards this clone: The same CDR3 also results from other DNA sequences found in this sample. This chain links TRBV9 with TRBJ2-7, with TRBD1 as a possible D gene (6 bases). This CDR3 has 15 amino acids. CDR1 and CDR2 from the germline V gene are SGDLS and YYNGEE. Trimming removed 6 bases from V and 2 bases from J, with 18 bases in between. CDR3 sequence reads: CASIFGQGTAYEQYF. The CDR3 DNA reads TGTGCCAGCATTTTCGGGCAGGGGACGGCCTACGAGCAGTACTTC.

This chain joins TRBV2 and TRBJ1-2; 8 bases are a match to TRBD1. J lost 4 bases, V lost 3 bases, and 4 bases had no gene match. This CDR3 spans 14 amino acids. The V gene's germline CDR1 is SNHLY and CDR2 FYNNEI. The CDR3 bases are TGTGCCAGCAGTGATGGGCAGGGGGCCTATGGCTACACCTTC. This encodes CASSDGQGAYGYTF.

The chain has TRBV6-1 and TRBJ1-1; possible D gene TRBD1, 5 bases. Germline CDR1 is MNHNS and CDR2 is SASEGT. This CDR3 has 14 residues. Trimming took off 2 bases at V and 4 bases at J, with 11 bases between the two ends. The CDR3 DNA sequence: TGTGCCAGCAGTGAACAGGGTTGGTCCACTGAAGCTTTCTTT. Amino acid sequence: CASSEQGWSTEAFF.